This T cell receptor beta chain emerged from a study of blood T cell repertoires in COVID-19. This CDR3 comprises 12 residues. Germline CDR1 reads MDHEN; CDR2 reads SYDVKM. The V and J ends lost 8 bases and 0 bases respectively, with 7 bases between them. Clones were read by immunoSEQ multiplex PCR, and TCRdb kept only the in-frame ones, dropping some. The table lists approximately 230,000 clones, around 89% of them singletons. All enrollees were roughly 18 to 90 years old and from 20 to 30 US areas. This receptor was obtained from a woman in her 30s who had recovered from COVID-19. The specimen sequenced was PBMCs or T cells enriched from blood (not recorded which). The V and J genes are TRBV28 and TRBJ1-1; D unresolved. CDR3 coding DNA: TGTGCCAGCGGTTATATGAACACTGAAGCTTTCTTT. Amino acid sequence: CASGYMNTEAFF. Full variable domain (missing parts from reference TRBV28 and TRBJ1-1): DVKVTQSSRYLVKRTGEKVFLECVQDMDHENMFWYRQDPGLGLRLIYFSYDVKMKEKGDIPEGYSVSREKKERFSLILESASTNQTSMYLCASGYMNTEAFFGQGTRLTVV.